The T cell receptor beta chain under discussion was sequenced for a study of CD8+ T cells in alopecia areata. Overall study: Each of the treated patients was given oral tofacitinib, 5 to 10 mg twice daily, for moderate-to-severe alopecia areata.

Indicated treatment: oral pan-JAK inhibitor, 5-10 mg twice daily. Peripheral blood, together with lesional scalp punch biopsies, was collected from alopecia areata patients. CDR1 and CDR2 (germline): SQVTM, ANQGSEA. CDR3 size: 11 residues. V gave up 4 bases and J gave up 4 bases, with 6 bases separating them. Sequencing templates came from extracted RNA that was reverse transcribed into cDNA. Assay used: immunoSEQ multiplex PCR; TCRdb lists only in-frame clones, some missing. The profile shows about 7,400 clones, around 66% of them singletons. The chain recombines TRBV29-1 with TRBJ2-3; D gene unclear. This clonotype was sampled from a human donor with alopecia areata. This sample comprised skin, obtained at week 4, from a patient treated with tofacitinib. CDR3 residues: CSVAPADTQYF. The CDR3 region has the DNA TGCAGCGTTGCCCCCGCAGATACGCAGTATTTT.